The entry that follows covers one TCR beta chain sequence. Its antigen specificity is not known. The record has no base qualities; no much larger clone is one base away. The source of the sample is a study of blood T cells in healthy people across ages (dated by TCRdb to 2013 to 2016). In terms of the full investigation: In model experiments, template switching captured about one uniquely barcoded TCR beta cDNA molecule for every two T cells. Using deep sequencing normalized with unique cDNA molecular identifiers, the study measured how TCR beta repertoire diversity changes with age. Donors were grouped into four age groups: young (average roughly 17 years), middle-aged (around 39), aged (around 56) and long-lived (just over 80). Donors of different ages were randomly distributed across sequencing lanes to avoid experimental bias. Two additional independent replicas of 1 million unique cDNA reads from the same blood draw were analyzed for two donors (one aged 18 to 29 and one aged 80 or older). What the work shows at the level of the full study, not this receptor alone: A strong correlation was found between observed TCR beta diversity and the percentage of naive T cells measured by flow cytometry. As age increased, observed TCR beta diversity per million T cells dropped in a roughly linear way, and a significant reduction was already evident by age 40. Bulk unsorted PBMC profiling prevented conclusive comparison of naive and antigen-experienced compartments. Compared with the aged group, more naive CD4+ T cells, fewer expanded clones and increased TCR diversity were shown by the long-lived group, suggesting age selection. The CMV infection status of donors was not known, potentially confounding age-related changes in expanded clonotypes. Estimates of total diversity from one million sequenced T cells were regarded as lower bounds and underestimates.

The donors were around 39 Caucasian individuals from Russia, aged 6 to 90 years, who were systemically healthy. Around 10 milliliters of peripheral blood were drawn from each donor into EDTA-treated Vacutainer tubes. Ficoll-Paque density-gradient centrifugation was used to isolate PBMCs, with at least 6 million per sample. Trizol reagent was used to extract total RNA from PBMCs, with at least 5 micrograms per sample. For every donor, flow cytometry on a PBMC aliquot measured the percentage of naive CD45RAhigh/CD27high T cells. The CDR3, cysteine through phenylalanine, is 15 amino acids long. The sequence is cut down to CDR3 DNA, 45 bases in frame from base 1. V loses 2 bases of germline sequence and J loses 2 bases, and the interval between the two ends is 13 bases. The germline V gene gives CDR1 as MNHEY and CDR2 as SVGEGT. Library creation used 5' RACE. Sequencing was performed on an Illumina HiSeq 2500. A second PCR of about 7 to 12 cycles was run with a J-beta primer mix and a sample-barcoded 5' primer. A unique molecular identifier was introduced onto each TCR beta cDNA molecule by a template-switch 5' adaptor carrying 12 random nucleotides. Each sample yielded at least 2.5 million CDR3-containing paired-end reads. All of the RNA was converted into first-strand cDNA using the Mint cDNA synthesis kit, with a TRBC-specific oligonucleotide serving as the primer. Following uracil-DNA glycosylase treatment, a first 18-cycle PCR with universal primers M1SS and BC2_uni_R was performed on all cDNA. Per the authors' processing: For normalization, 1 million high-quality reads were randomly selected from each sample, with every read carrying a distinct molecular identifier. Instead of being binned into consensus sequences, reads that shared molecular identifiers were thrown out. MiTCR, run with a Q25 quality threshold and the strictest error-elimination algorithm, handled CDR3 identification, clonotype clustering and error correction. A nonparametric unseen species model with Euler transformation was used to estimate a lower bound on total TCR beta diversity. Using fastp trimming at Q25 and MiXCR clonotype assembly, TCRdb reanalyzed the public sequencing data and kept in-frame beta chains. Rows matching on CDR3 protein sequence are summarized as one entry with the most common DNA and genes. What appears here as the V and J calls and clone size reflects TCRdb's work, not the paper's. The sample table contains roughly 930,000 distinct CDR3 sequences; only one count was recorded for under 50% of them. The top ten hold 13% of the sample.

Sequences were obtained from blood. This sequence uses TRBV6-2 or TRBV6-3 and TRBJ2-7; the D gene assignment is ambiguous. The source is a man aged 30-40 years in good health. CDR3 region: CASSYKAFQPYEQYF. Here is the DNA: TGTGCCAGCAGTTACAAGGCCTTTCAGCCCTACGAGCAGTACTTC.